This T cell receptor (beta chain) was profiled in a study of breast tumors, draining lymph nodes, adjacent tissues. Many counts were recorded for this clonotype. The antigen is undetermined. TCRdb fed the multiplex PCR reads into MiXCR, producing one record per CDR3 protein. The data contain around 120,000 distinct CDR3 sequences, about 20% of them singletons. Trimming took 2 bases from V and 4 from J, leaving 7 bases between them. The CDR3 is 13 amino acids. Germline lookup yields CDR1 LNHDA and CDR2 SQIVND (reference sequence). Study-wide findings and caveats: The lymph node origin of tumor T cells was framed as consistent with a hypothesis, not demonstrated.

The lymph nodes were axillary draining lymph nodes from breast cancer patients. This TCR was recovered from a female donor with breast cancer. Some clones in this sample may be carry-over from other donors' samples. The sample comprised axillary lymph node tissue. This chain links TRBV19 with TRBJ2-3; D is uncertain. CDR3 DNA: TGTGCCAGTAGTATAAGTGTCCCAGATACGCAGTATTTT. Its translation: CASSISVPDTQYF.